Here is one T cell receptor (beta chain) with its context. It lacks a known antigen. The record has no base qualities; no much larger clone is one base away. TCRdb shows the sequencer as Illumina HiSeq 1500. TCRdb took the public reads, trimmed them with fastp at Q25, ran MiXCR for clone calling and kept in-frame beta chains. Merged by CDR3 protein, the rows form single entries marked with the most common genes and DNA. The sample table holds under 300,000 distinct CDR3 sequences, of which approximately 15% were seen once. The ten largest clones add up to roughly 45% of the sample. The CDR3, from cysteine to phenylalanine, totals 16 residues. Only CDR3 DNA is held: 48 bases, read in frame from base 1. Per the germline V gene, MGHRA is the CDR1 and YSYEKL is the CDR2. At the junction V is shortened by 3 bases and J by 1 base; bases outside the gene matches: 4. The data stem from a study of T cell repertoires in cytomegalovirus infection (dated by TCRdb to between 2017 and 2020). For the wider study: Donor HLA type was relevant to the analysis, as public TCR beta signatures indicated carriage of CMV infection together with the matching HLA type.

The research as a whole found: In the ex vivo response, HLA-C-restricted CMV-specific TCR beta clonotypes were dominant, and in two of eight donors the single most frequent clonotype came from this HLA-C-restricted group. Cumulative frequency of public TCR beta family members discriminated carriers of CMV infection plus the relevant HLA type in this cohort and an independent approximately 360-donor cohort.

The chain couples TRBV4-1 to TRBJ2-3, with 10 bases aligning to TRBD1. The sequencing input was CD8+ T cells from PBMCs. The receptor was isolated from a human donor in good health (CMV status not recorded). Some clones in this sample may be carry-over from other donors' samples. The CDR3 region has the sequence CASSQDRGVGTDTQYF. The bases are TGCGCCAGCAGCCAGGACAGGGGGGTTGGCACAGATACGCAGTATTTT.